This T cell receptor (beta chain) originates from a study of human T cells and chemical hapten exposure (dated by TCRdb to the early 2020s). Concerning the study at large: The libraries were sequenced as a pool, and the TCR yield per sample differed mostly because of small variations in library volumes within the pool. Peripheral blood TCR repertoire changes were tracked in vivo in alopecia patients during primary and secondary sensitization to the hapten diphenylcyclopropenone (DPC). Both TCR alpha and TCR beta chains were sequenced from each blood RNA sample. Results and caveats for the whole study, not just this receptor: DPC sensitization did not change how many TCRs were above 1 in 1000 frequency, and no evidence was found of alterations in global repertoire structure. After repeated subsampling, the strength of the expansion versus patch-test correlation and the threshold at which it became significant changed.

As regards this clonotype: Its antigen remains undetermined. No much larger clone exists at a distance of one base, and base qualities are not known.

The library was produced with 5' RACE. Sequencing was performed on an Illumina MiSeq. Library preparation attached unique molecular identifiers to individual cDNA molecules for quantitative, reproducible TCR counting. From the authors' description of their analysis: The median number of TCRs per sample was around 100,000, ranging from roughly 23,224 to 690,600. The Decombinator software suite was used to annotate the V, J and CDR3 of the TCR reads. To make PS versus PT1 abundance plots, every sample was subsampled to the same number of TCRs (28,000). TCRs were defined as expanded if absent before sensitization and observed at least eight times at the 2-week time point. Using fastp at Q25 and MiXCR, TCRdb reprocessed the public reads and kept productive beta chains. Identical CDR3 protein sequences are pooled into one entry, listed with their most common genes and DNA. The V and J calls here are based on TCRdb, not the publication. This sample holds roughly 82,000 distinct CDR3 sequences; approximately 15% were observed only once. Approximately 6.2% of the sample is in the top ten clones.

CDR1 and CDR2 were assigned from the germline V gene as SGHTA and FQGNSA. The germline V end is reduced by 4 bases and the J end by 4 bases; junction bases left unmatched: 7. The CDR3 goes from the cysteine to the phenylalanine over 15 residues. This entry keeps only the CDR3 DNA: 45 bases, framed from base 1. Unfractionated whole blood was collected in Tempus Blood RNA tubes, and total RNA was extracted from that blood. Four or five healthy volunteers were used as TCR sequencing controls and were bled at day 0, 2 weeks and 6 weeks. This sequence uses TRBV7-2 and TRBJ1-1; 9 nucleotides in the junction match TRBD1. The sequence was collected from a female donor in good health. The DNA reads as follows: TGTGCCAGCAGCTCATGGGACAGGGTGGGCACTGAAGCTTTCTTT. Its protein reads: CASSSWDRVGTEAFF. This CDR3, with the reference TRBV7-2 and TRBJ1-1 proteins standing in past its ends, gives the full variable domain GAGVSQSPSNKVTEKGKDVELRCDPISGHTALYWYRQSLGQGLEFLIYFQGNSAPDKSGLPSDRFSAERTGGSVSTLTIQRTQQEDSAVYLCASSSWDRVGTEAFFGQGTRLTVV.